The 28 T cell receptor beta chains given below trace back to one sample, sequenced in a study of T cells after yellow fever vaccination. TCRdb fed the 5' RACE reads into MiXCR, producing one record per CDR3 protein. The sample lists hundreds of thousands of distinct CDR3 sequences, around 21% occurring once. The starting material was PBMCs, obtained 15 days after the yellow fever booster vaccination. The origin of the receptors is a young man who received the YFV17D yellow fever vaccine.

This clonotype was seen a single time. V gene TRBV14 combines with J gene TRBJ1-1; D is unclear. The CDR3 sequence is 11 residues long. CDR1 is SGHDN, CDR2 FVKESK, per germline. Trimming took off 2 bases at V and 11 bases at J, with 9 bases between the two ends. The CDR3 region has the DNA TGTGCCAGCAGCCAATGGCTGGGTGCTTTCTTT. Translating gives CASSQWLGAFF.

The J gene is TRBJ2-5, the V gene TRBV19; TRBD2 aligns across 7 bases. CDR3 length: 11 residues. The germline CDR1 and CDR2 sequences are LNHDA and SQIVND (reference sequence). J lost 7 bases, V lost 8 bases, and 4 bases had no gene match. CDR3 sequence reads: CASGERGTQYF. The CDR3 nucleotides read TGTGCCAGTGGGGAGCGGGGGACCCAGTACTTC.

The chain links TRBV9 to TRBJ2-1; D remains unclear. This CDR3 region has 15 residues. Germline CDR1 reads SGDLS; CDR2 reads YYNGEE. V lost 0 bases and J 5 bases, leaving 12 bases between the germline ends. CDR3 in amino acids: CASSVGPQNHNEQFF. The CDR3 bases are TGTGCCAGCAGCGTAGGACCACAAAACCACAATGAGCAGTTCTTC.

The genes are TRBV4-3 and TRBJ2-7, with a tentative D call TRBD2 (6 bases). V lost 0 bases to trimming and J lost 1 base, with 16 bases between them. CDR1 and CDR2 (germline): LGHNA, YSLEER. The CDR3 has 17 residues. Written as DNA, the CDR3 is TGCGCCAGCAGCCAAGATGGAATTCGAGGGACTTCCTACGAGCAGTACTTC. The encoded protein is CASSQDGIRGTSYEQYF.

There are a few counts of this clonotype. The V call is TRBV20-1, the J call TRBJ2-7, with D uncertain. The CDR3 runs 13 residues. Germline V gene lookup returns CDR1 DFQATT and CDR2 SNEGSKA (reference sequence). V was shortened by 2 bases and J by 0 bases, with 8 bases between the two germline ends. CDR3 protein: CSARKASSYEQYF. CDR3 DNA sequence: TGCAGTGCTAGAAAGGCCAGCTCCTACGAGCAGTACTTC.

The sample holds many counts of this clonotype. The rearrangement uses TRBV7-2 and TRBJ2-3; D gene ambiguous. With 0 bases removed from V and 2 bases from J, the gap between germline ends came to 3 bases. The CDR3 contains 13 residues. Germline V gene lookup returns CDR1 SGHTA and CDR2 FQGNSA. CDR3 sequence: CASSLAITDTQYF. As DNA, the CDR3 is TGTGCCAGCAGCTTAGCGATCACAGATACGCAGTATTTT.

This clonotype was picked up a small number of times. This chain connects TRBV15 to TRBJ2-4; 12 bases fit TRBD2. Per the germline V gene, CDR1 is LNHNV and CDR2 is YYDKDF (reference sequence). V shed 0 bases, J shed 5 bases, and the junction held 5 bases outside the gene matches. This CDR3 is 17 amino acids long. CDR3 region: CATSRDLAGGFENIQYF. The CDR3 nucleotides read TGTGCCACCAGCAGAGATCTAGCGGGAGGGTTTGAAAACATTCAGTACTTC.

J is TRBJ2-1 and V is TRBV6-1, with 7 nucleotides matching TRBD2. J lost 7 bases, V lost 6 bases, and 9 bases had no gene match. Germline CDR1 and CDR2: MNHNS and SASEGT. The CDR3 spans 14 residues. The CDR3 DNA is TGTGCCAGCAGCTTGTGGGAGGGCCGGAATGAGCAGTTCTTC. As protein: CASSLWEGRNEQFF.

The gene calls are TRBV12-3 or TRBV12-4 and TRBJ2-1, with 7 nucleotides matching TRBD2. The CDR3 is 14 amino acids. Trimming took 2 bases from V and 7 from J; bases not matched to a gene: 5. The CDR3 sequence: CASSLPGAGNEQFF. The CDR3 nucleotides are TGTGCCAGCAGTTTACCGGGAGCGGGAAATGAGCAGTTCTTC.

This clonotype was detected a few times. The rearrangement uses TRBV6-2 or TRBV6-3 and TRBJ1-5; 7 bases agree with TRBD1. Germline CDR1 MNHEY, CDR2 SVGEGT. The CDR3 runs to 15 residues. Trimming at V came to 6 bases and at J to 4 bases, leaving 9 bases not matched to a gene. CDR3 sequence reads: CASRPDREGNQPQHF. CDR3 DNA sequence: TGTGCCAGCAGACCCGACAGGGAGGGGAATCAGCCCCAGCATTTT.

The sample holds a few counts of this clonotype. The chain is built from TRBV10-2 and TRBJ2-7; D possibly corresponds to TRBD2 (5 bases). V was pared by 2 bases and J by 7 bases, with 12 bases between. Looked up from germline, CDR1 is WSHSY and CDR2 is SAAADI. The CDR3 spans 13 residues. The CDR3 DNA sequence: TGCGCCAGCAGTGAGAGGCTAGCCGCTGAGCAGTACTTC. Its protein is CASSERLAAEQYF.

The rearrangement links TRBV14 to TRBJ2-7; TRBD1 matches 10 bases. V lost 3 bases to trimming and J lost 6 bases; unmatched junction nucleotides: 8. Germline V CDR1 and CDR2: SGHDN, FVKESK. The CDR3 covers 15 residues. CDR3 DNA: TGTGCCAGCAGCCAGGAGGGACAGGGGTTTCGCGAGCAGTACTTC. Protein: CASSQEGQGFREQYF.

The sample holds many counts of this clonotype. V and J are TRBV6-5 and TRBJ2-3; D uncertain. Germline loops: CDR1 MNHEY, CDR2 SVGAGI. The CDR3 length is 11 residues. The V end lost 6 bases, the J end lost 5 bases, and 6 bases lay between the germline ends. The CDR3 is CASRRLDTQYF. CDR3 bases: TGTGCCAGCAGGCGGTTAGATACGCAGTATTTT.

The chain joins TRBV7-2 to TRBJ2-7; no firm D call. This CDR3 is 13 amino acids long. V was trimmed by 6 bases and J by 2 bases, leaving 11 bases between them. Germline V gives CDR1 SGHTA, CDR2 FQGNSA. CDR3 DNA: TGTGCCAGCAGGGTTCCCCCAACCTACGAGCAGTACTTC. This gives the protein CASRVPPTYEQYF.

This clonotype appeared a few times. The chain combines TRBV20-1 with TRBJ2-3, with a possible D match to TRBD2 (5 bases). Germline V gene lookup returns CDR1 DFQATT and CDR2 SNEGSKA (reference sequence). There are 14 residues in the CDR3. The ends were cut back, 5 bases at V and 2 bases at J, with 14 bases in the middle. Here the CDR3 DNA reads TGCAGTGCTCCGAGGGTCAGGACCACAGATACGCAGTATTTT. Its translation: CSAPRVRTTDTQYF.

The V and J genes are TRBV7-9 and TRBJ1-1; tentatively, D is TRBD1 (5 bases). V lost 5 bases and J 5 bases, leaving 15 bases between the germline ends. This CDR3 is 14 amino acids long. Germline V CDR1 and CDR2: SEHNR, FQNEAQ (reference sequence). CDR3 sequence: CASSLLGALTEAFF. The CDR3 DNA sequence: TGTGCCAGCAGCCTTCTAGGGGCGCTTACTGAAGCTTTCTTT.

The J gene is TRBJ1-2, the V gene TRBV7-2, with 9 nucleotides matching TRBD1. The CDR3 has 16 amino acids. Germline values: CDR1 SGHTA, CDR2 FQGNSA. After removal of 1 base from V and 5 bases from J, the junction contained 8 bases not matched to a gene. The CDR3 nucleotides read TGTGCCAGCAGCTTAGGTGGGGGACAGGGCGCTTATGGCTACACCTTC. It specifies CASSLGGGQGAYGYTF.

The chain has TRBV20-1 and TRBJ2-7, with D tentatively TRBD1 or TRBD2 (6 bases each). Trimming took 7 bases from V and 5 from J, leaving 15 bases between them. This CDR3 is built from 12 residues. From germline, CDR1 is DFQATT and CDR2 SNEGSKA (reference sequence). CDR3 in DNA: TGCAGTGTCAAGGGGGGAACCGACGAGCAGTACTTC. It codes for CSVKGGTDEQYF.

This chain joins TRBV29-1 and TRBJ2-3; 7 positions match TRBD1. After removal of 4 bases from V and 6 bases from J, the junction contained 7 bases not matched to a gene. The CDR3 has 13 residues. CDR1 is SQVTM, CDR2 ANQGSEA, per germline. This chain's CDR3 is CSVADRRMDTQYF. The CDR3, as DNA: TGCAGCGTTGCGGACAGGCGGATGGATACGCAGTATTTT.

This clonotype was recorded a few times. V usage is TRBV7-2 and J usage is TRBJ2-1, with 7 bases lining up with TRBD2. Trimming took 1 base from V and 0 from J; bases not matched to a gene: 3. The CDR3 totals 16 residues. The germline V gene has CDR1 SGHTA and CDR2 FQGNSA. CDR3 bases: TGTGCCAGCAGCTTAGTGGGGGGGAACTCCTACAATGAGCAGTTCTTC. It is translated as CASSLVGGNSYNEQFF.

This clonotype was counted only a few times. This rearrangement joins TRBV5-1 to TRBJ2-3; 8 nucleotides match TRBD2. The CDR3 is 18 amino acids. The trim removed 4 bases at V and 0 bases at J, leaving 13 bases unmatched. CDR1 and CDR2 (germline): SGHRS, YFSETQ. The CDR3 is CASSPSPGLAGSTDTQYF. The DNA for the CDR3 is TGCGCCAGCAGCCCTTCCCCAGGACTAGCCGGAAGCACAGATACGCAGTATTTT.

This chain connects TRBV7-2 to TRBJ1-2, with D possibly TRBD1 on 6 matching bases. CDR1 SGHTA and CDR2 FQGNSA come from the germline V gene. The CDR3 covers 15 residues. V was trimmed by 1 base and J by 2 bases, leaving 11 bases between them. The CDR3 reads CASSLVLQGNYGYTF. DNA of the CDR3: TGTGCCAGCAGCTTAGTTCTGCAGGGGAACTATGGCTACACCTTC.

This clonotype has just a few counts. The chain's CDR3 is CAISGGLDSPLHF. The DNA of the CDR3 is TGTGCCATTTCAGGGGGTTTGGATTCACCCCTCCACTTT. The V gene is TRBV10-3, the J gene TRBJ1-6; TRBD1 matches 7 bases. The CDR3 runs to 13 residues. Germline V gives CDR1 ENHRY, CDR2 SYGVKD. Unmatched junction bases numbered 7, after V lost 9 bases and J lost 8 bases.

The chain's CDR3 is CASRIGRETQYF. The CDR3, as DNA: TGTGCCAGCAGGATAGGGCGAGAGACCCAGTACTTC. This sequence joins TRBV25-1 and TRBJ2-5; no firm D call. The CDR3 length is 12 residues. CDR1 MGHDK and CDR2 SYGVNS come from the germline V gene. Trimming stripped 6 bases from V and 4 bases from J, with 9 bases between.

In its sample, this clonotype was seen a few times. This chain connects TRBV5-1 to TRBJ2-3; D gene uncertain. The CDR3 runs to 15 residues. CDR1 is SGHRS and CDR2 is YFSETQ in the germline V gene. With 6 bases removed from V and 1 base from J, the gap between germline ends came to 15 bases. The CDR3 nucleotides are TGCGCCAGCACCTCGTTGGCGTCCGGCACAGATACGCAGTATTTT. Translating it yields CASTSLASGTDTQYF.

The chain has TRBV29-1 and TRBJ1-1; D is ambiguous. Germline CDR1 SQVTM, CDR2 ANQGSEA. The CDR3 consists of 14 residues. V lost 5 bases, J lost 6 bases, and 19 bases lay in between. CDR3 sequence (DNA): TGCAGCGTTCCAAGCCGCCTATCAGCCGCTGAAGCTTTCTTT. It yields the protein CSVPSRLSAAEAFF.

The rearrangement links TRBV29-1 to TRBJ2-1, with 11 bases that match TRBD2. Germline V gene data show CDR1 as SQVTM and CDR2 as ANQGSEA. This CDR3 region has 14 residues. V gave up 4 bases and J gave up 3 bases; unmatched junction bases: 2. For the CDR3, the DNA is TGCAGCGTTGCCGGGACTAGCGGCTACAATGAGCAGTTCTTC. Translated, it gives CSVAGTSGYNEQFF.

This clonotype came up a few times. The chain is built from TRBV4-1 and TRBJ1-2; TRBD1 matches 9 bases. Unmatched junction bases numbered 9, after V lost 6 bases and J lost 7 bases. This CDR3 is built from 14 residues. In germline, CDR1 is MGHRA, CDR2 YSYEKL. Here the CDR3 reads CASSPTGGAIGYTF. In DNA, the CDR3 is TGCGCCAGCAGTCCCACAGGGGGCGCAATTGGCTACACCTTC.